A selection of T cell receptor beta chains follows, all from one sample in a study of blood T cell repertoires in COVID-19. The method was immunoSEQ multiplex PCR; TCRdb's version includes in-frame clones alone and lacks a portion of them. The sample holds under 15,000 clones, approximately 88% seen once. Sequencing input: peripheral blood. The receptors were sampled from a human donor in a cohort sampled during active COVID-19. Both conserved end residues are trimmed from each CDR3. Only part of the rows carry a size: once, few, many, or a class if the clone is expanded.

J | size | V | CDR3
TRBJ1-4 | - | TRBV30 | AWSGRQDNEKLF
TRBJ2-5 | - | TRBV9 | ASSVGIAGGFQETQY
TRBJ1-3 | - | TRBV16 | ASSLGLRGNTIY
TRBJ1-2 | - | TRBV7-3 | ASSFPQGYGYT
TRBJ2-1 | - | TRBV2 | ASPGREGYNEQF
TRBJ2-5 | once | TRBV7-3 | ASSFPRQGGSETQY
TRBJ2-7 | - | TRBV14 | ASSPPDTYEQY
TRBJ1-5 | - | TRBV29-1 | SVEDGGGQPQH
TRBJ1-1 | - | TRBV5-4 | ASSPGTGGMNTEAF
TRBJ2-3 | once | TRBV7-3 | ASSATSDPWDTQY
TRBJ1-4 | - | TRBV15 | ATSRRSTTNEKLF
TRBJ1-2 | - | TRBV7-2 | ASSIGQGANYGYT
TRBJ1-4 | - | TRBV12-3/TRBV12-4 | ASSRQGNEKLF
TRBJ2-1 | - | TRBV6-5 | ASKNGGATYNEQF
TRBJ1-5 | - | TRBV2 | ASSIKQGRRQPQH
TRBJ2-5 | once | TRBV5-1 | ASSVEPGQMAEY
TRBJ1-1 | once | TRBV10-3 | AISGEDKNTEAF
TRBJ2-6 | - | TRBV5-1 | ASSPYSGANVLT
TRBJ1-2 | - | TRBV28 | ASSSPGAGDYGYT
TRBJ2-7 | - | TRBV10-1 | ASSESRGQSFYEQY
TRBJ1-5 | few | TRBV3-1/TRBV3-2 | ASSQYYLTGAPQH
TRBJ2-4 | - | TRBV3-1/TRBV3-2 | ASSRAGYKNIQY
TRBJ2-5 | - | TRBV20-1 | SASILTGTRQETQY
TRBJ2-1 | few | TRBV7-8 | ASRMGREPYNEQF
TRBJ1-2 | - | TRBV25-1 | ASSDFRGPGGGYT
TRBJ1-2 | - | TRBV6-5 | ASSTPTGRRAGYT
TRBJ2-1 | - | TRBV5-1 | ASSLGLAGGLNEQF
TRBJ1-1 | - | TRBV19 | ASSRDRPANTEAF
TRBJ1-2 | once | TRBV7-9 | ASSLAGNYGYT
TRBJ1-4 | - | TRBV19 | ASKGRALDKLF
TRBJ2-7 | - | TRBV5-6 | ASSYQGEQY
TRBJ1-2 | - | TRBV14 | ASSLHQGWNYGYT
TRBJ2-7 | - | TRBV5-6 | ASSLGSGSKGYEQY
TRBJ2-5 | - | TRBV5-1 | ASSPSPGEGQTQY
TRBJ2-2 | - | TRBV6-5 | ASSLGQGNTGELF
TRBJ2-1 | once | TRBV4-1 | ASSPTVTKLDRGFRIGQF